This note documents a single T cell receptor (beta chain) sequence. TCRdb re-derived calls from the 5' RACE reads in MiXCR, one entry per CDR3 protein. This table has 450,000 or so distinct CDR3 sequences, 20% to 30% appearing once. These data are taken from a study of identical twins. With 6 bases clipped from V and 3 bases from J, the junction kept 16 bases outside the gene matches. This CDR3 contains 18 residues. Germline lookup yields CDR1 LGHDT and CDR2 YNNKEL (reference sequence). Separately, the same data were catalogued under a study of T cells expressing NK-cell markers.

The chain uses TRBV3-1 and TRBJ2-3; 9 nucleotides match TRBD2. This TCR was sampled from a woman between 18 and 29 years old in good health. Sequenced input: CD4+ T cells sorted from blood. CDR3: CASSSVGLAGSGTDTQYF. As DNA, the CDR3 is TGTGCCAGCAGTTCCGTAGGGCTAGCGGGATCGGGAACAGATACGCAGTATTTT.